Sequencing of this T cell receptor (beta chain) was carried out in a study of cytomegalovirus exposure and HLA in healthy donors (dated by TCRdb to the late 2010s). About the full investigation: An earlier analysis of a few hundred of the donors reported 276 Gb of sequence data and 117 million unique TCR beta sequences obtained from around 170 million T cells. Along with the roughly 710-subject first cohort, a separate validation cohort of around 120 different subjects was used. An early release that covered about 640 HLA-typed donors contained about 300 gigabases of sequencing data and roughly 84 million unique TCR sequences. HLA typing covered class I and class II loci at four-digit resolution. Rather than using new phenotypic data, the later analysis identified candidate immune exposures from TCR beta sequences and from how often those sequences occurred across donors. A later analysis re-analyzed previously published TCR beta repertoires from several hundred donors and added high-resolution HLA genotyping to study TCR occurrence patterns. The genetic ancestry cluster associated with self-reported Caucasian donors included roughly four fifths of the approximately 410 genotyped donors. The study used immunosequencing to profile the T cell repertoires of about 670 subjects and linked those repertoires to cytomegalovirus serostatus. All discovery cohort repertoires had been generated using a single sequencing platform. Typing coverage varied by locus: roughly 629-630 donors for A, B, C, DRB1 and DQB1; roughly 500 for DQA1; 600 to 610 for DPA1; some 470 for DPB1. Donor age, sex, ethnicity and CMV serostatus were compiled together with the repertoire data. An earlier analysis of approximately 580 of the donors used high-throughput TCR beta sequencing to judge whether each TCR beta V gene segment behaved as functional or pseudogenic. To predict cytomegalovirus infection status, the study brought together high-throughput TCR immunosequencing, statistical association of individual TCRs with disease status, and machine learning. Genome-wide SNP genotypes for about three fifths of the roughly 670 donors were used in a later genetic analysis, which treated that subset as a discovery cohort. The study aimed to test whether signatures of past pathogen exposure could be identified by cataloging public T cell receptors. Several DR-DQ haplotypes were treated as single units for association and clustering because of strong linkage in the cohort. Among 398 genotyped donors of the cohort, an average of about 240,000 unique TCR beta nucleotide sequences were sequenced per donor, approximately 20% of them non-productive.

CDR1 SNHLY and CDR2 FYNNEI were looked up in the germline V gene. Reading from cysteine to phenylalanine, the CDR3 counts 14 amino acids. CDR3 DNA is the only sequence kept; it has 42 bases, read in frame from the first base. Trimmed from V: 3 bases; trimmed from J: 5 bases; junction bases lacking a gene match: 2. The cohort was made up of around 720 healthy bone marrow donors. At the time of sampling, all cohort members were nominally healthy, though unrecorded immune exposures were likely present. The donor tested CMV seropositive, placing the donor among the 289 seropositive members of the cohort. Every donor gave a peripheral blood sample, and the peripheral blood mononuclear cells from that sample were used for TCR beta sequencing. Genomic DNA extraction from the blood cell samples was performed with the Qiagen DNeasy Blood Extraction Kit. About this clone itself: Its recognized antigen is unknown. No base-level quality is on record; no much larger clone is a single base apart.

Library preparation was by the immunoSEQ multiplex PCR assay. The multiplex PCR relied on a mix of 60 forward primers for TCR Vbeta segments and 13 reverse primers for TCR Jbeta segments. The CDR3 region of rearranged TCR beta genes was amplified from genomic DNA with a multiplex PCR assay. The amplified TCR beta libraries were sequenced on the Illumina HiSeq System as 87-base-pair reads. On the authors' methods: A later analysis counted approximately 74 million unique TCR beta chains across the 600 to 850 repertoires, and around 9.9 million of these chains were shared by at least two donors. Raw reads were error-corrected and collapsed into unique sequences with a nearest-neighbor algorithm that merged closely related sequences to remove PCR and sequencing errors. CDR3 sequences were aligned to IMGT reference sequences to assign V, D and J gene segments. Each retained sequence needed at least a six-nucleotide match to both a V gene segment and a J gene segment. Rearrangements were called productive when the CDR3 lacked stop codons and stayed in frame with V and J; all others were non-productive. Following IMGT convention, CDR3 was defined as the stretch from the second conserved V-encoded cysteine to the conserved J-encoded phenylalanine. In an earlier analysis of around 540 of the donors, sequences lacking an unambiguous match to a single V gene segment were excluded. In an earlier analysis of about 590 of the donors, a V segment was called functional when productive rearrangements were above 56.7%, and segregating when the standard deviation between donors exceeded 5%. To diagnose cytomegalovirus status from the catalog of TCR beta chain sequences, a statistical classification framework was built. In a later analysis, V and J genes were assigned by comparing TCR nucleotide sequences against IMGT/GENE-DB human TR gene sequences. Using the TCRdist pipeline, a later analysis assigned CDR3 sequences along with most-parsimonious VDJ recombination scenarios. A later analysis defined each TCR beta chain by its CDR3 amino acid sequence plus V-gene family, and excluded reads lacking a unique V-gene family. As a way to deal with suspected cross-contamination and a sequencing artifact, a later analysis dropped 450 to 600 nucleotide sequences that were highly shared and had low generation probability. In a later analysis, a clonal expansion index for each public chain was calculated from normalized within-repertoire ranks of inferred template counts. In a later analysis, generation probabilities were computed with a VDJ recombination model fitted to out-of-frame rearrangements, and the resulting probabilities were checked against IGoR. Hypergeometric tests were used in a later analysis to score TCR-TCR, TCR-HLA and TCR-CMV co-occurrence, with a repertoire-size bias correction applied to the TCR pairs. To estimate false discovery rates, a later analysis permuted the HLA or CMV assignments 20 times. In a later analysis, co-occurring TCRs were grouped with DBSCAN, and TCRdist sequence similarity was added when clustering was performed within HLA-allele-positive subsets. Repertoires with fewer than 30,000 or more than 120,000 public chains were left out of co-occurrence clustering, as were about 5 repertoires with anomalous nucleotide sharing. TCRdb re-hosts the immuneACCESS table, in-frame sequences only. Its copies lack some clones; in the studies checked, an unresolved V gene accounts for under half of them, and the cause for the rest is not known. V, J and clone size are taken as reported in that table, and D and trimming were inferred from the DNA itself. The sample contains about 82,000 clones, around four fifths of them found a single time. The ten biggest clones cover approximately 5.7% of the sample.

What the work shows at the level of the full study, not this receptor alone: A cluster of highly shared sequence variants was judged likely to be a technical artifact of the sequencing pipeline. According to the authors, the approach could potentially be generalized to other disease states and immunological phenotypes. The classifier was reported to diagnose cytomegalovirus status with high specificity and sensitivity in both the original and validation cohorts. In a later genetic analysis, a missense DCLRE1C variant was associated with V-gene and J-gene trimming of TCR beta chains, and the association was replicated in an independent cohort. Broadly in line with IMGT annotations, most TCR beta V segments showed up in productive rearrangements about 87% or about 30% of the time in an earlier analysis of approximately 640 of the donors. A later genetic analysis reported fewer N-insertions in productive TCRs among donors in an Asian-associated ancestry cluster than the approximately 700-donor mean. Most CMV-associated TCR beta chains appeared to be HLA-restricted in a later analysis, and the HLA associations seemed to be driven largely by CMV exposure. The only immune exposure information available for the cohort was CMV serostatus. Linkage disequilibrium might explain the correlated functional status among segregating V segments, but an unknown experimental factor could not be ruled out. The study gave a list of roughly 150 TCR beta chains associated with cytomegalovirus. Only TCR beta chains were sequenced in this cohort, and the absence of alpha or paired-chain data limited detectable features. According to a later analysis, parvovirus B19, influenza, CMV and Epstein-Barr virus appeared linked to several top co-occurrence clusters. Across donors, most TCR sequences were observed very rarely, whereas some public TCRs were present in many individuals. Compared with equally common non-associated chains, HLA-associated TCR beta chains in a later analysis were more clonally expanded and had lower generation probabilities. Sequencing depth was assumed to be roughly uniform across donors in the presence/absence analyses, though that assumption may not hold. The earlier analysis of approximately 560 of the donors excluded over 15 rarely observed V segments, including chromosome 9 orphons, because counts were too low. Because HLA typing was unavailable for some donors at each locus, only the typed subset was used in association tests. A later analysis associated 17,000 or so TCR beta sequences with specific HLA alleles at a false discovery rate of 0.05. Strong co-occurrence of HLA alleles, especially DR and DQ, made assigning TCR associations to individual alleles difficult. A further reported finding was that TCR beta sequences accurately predicted the HLA-A and HLA-B alleles for most subjects in the first cohort. The 87-base-pair reads could not distinguish some IMGT-functional V segments, including TRBV6-2 and TRBV6-3, so those segments were excluded. In vitro tests confirmed that a few of the cytomegalovirus-associated TCR beta chains recognize cytomegalovirus antigens. In a later analysis, TCR association rates were found to vary across HLA loci, with the most associated TCRs seen for DRB1 alleles and the fewest for HLA-C alleles.

This TCR was sampled from a woman between 45 and 60 years old in good health and CMV-seropositive. Sequencing input: PBMCs. The chain was built from TRBV2 and TRBJ1-5; 9 of the junction bases match TRBD1. The CDR3 is CASSEGDRDQPQHF. The nucleotide sequence reads TGTGCCAGCAGTGAGGGGGACAGGGATCAGCCCCAGCATTTT.